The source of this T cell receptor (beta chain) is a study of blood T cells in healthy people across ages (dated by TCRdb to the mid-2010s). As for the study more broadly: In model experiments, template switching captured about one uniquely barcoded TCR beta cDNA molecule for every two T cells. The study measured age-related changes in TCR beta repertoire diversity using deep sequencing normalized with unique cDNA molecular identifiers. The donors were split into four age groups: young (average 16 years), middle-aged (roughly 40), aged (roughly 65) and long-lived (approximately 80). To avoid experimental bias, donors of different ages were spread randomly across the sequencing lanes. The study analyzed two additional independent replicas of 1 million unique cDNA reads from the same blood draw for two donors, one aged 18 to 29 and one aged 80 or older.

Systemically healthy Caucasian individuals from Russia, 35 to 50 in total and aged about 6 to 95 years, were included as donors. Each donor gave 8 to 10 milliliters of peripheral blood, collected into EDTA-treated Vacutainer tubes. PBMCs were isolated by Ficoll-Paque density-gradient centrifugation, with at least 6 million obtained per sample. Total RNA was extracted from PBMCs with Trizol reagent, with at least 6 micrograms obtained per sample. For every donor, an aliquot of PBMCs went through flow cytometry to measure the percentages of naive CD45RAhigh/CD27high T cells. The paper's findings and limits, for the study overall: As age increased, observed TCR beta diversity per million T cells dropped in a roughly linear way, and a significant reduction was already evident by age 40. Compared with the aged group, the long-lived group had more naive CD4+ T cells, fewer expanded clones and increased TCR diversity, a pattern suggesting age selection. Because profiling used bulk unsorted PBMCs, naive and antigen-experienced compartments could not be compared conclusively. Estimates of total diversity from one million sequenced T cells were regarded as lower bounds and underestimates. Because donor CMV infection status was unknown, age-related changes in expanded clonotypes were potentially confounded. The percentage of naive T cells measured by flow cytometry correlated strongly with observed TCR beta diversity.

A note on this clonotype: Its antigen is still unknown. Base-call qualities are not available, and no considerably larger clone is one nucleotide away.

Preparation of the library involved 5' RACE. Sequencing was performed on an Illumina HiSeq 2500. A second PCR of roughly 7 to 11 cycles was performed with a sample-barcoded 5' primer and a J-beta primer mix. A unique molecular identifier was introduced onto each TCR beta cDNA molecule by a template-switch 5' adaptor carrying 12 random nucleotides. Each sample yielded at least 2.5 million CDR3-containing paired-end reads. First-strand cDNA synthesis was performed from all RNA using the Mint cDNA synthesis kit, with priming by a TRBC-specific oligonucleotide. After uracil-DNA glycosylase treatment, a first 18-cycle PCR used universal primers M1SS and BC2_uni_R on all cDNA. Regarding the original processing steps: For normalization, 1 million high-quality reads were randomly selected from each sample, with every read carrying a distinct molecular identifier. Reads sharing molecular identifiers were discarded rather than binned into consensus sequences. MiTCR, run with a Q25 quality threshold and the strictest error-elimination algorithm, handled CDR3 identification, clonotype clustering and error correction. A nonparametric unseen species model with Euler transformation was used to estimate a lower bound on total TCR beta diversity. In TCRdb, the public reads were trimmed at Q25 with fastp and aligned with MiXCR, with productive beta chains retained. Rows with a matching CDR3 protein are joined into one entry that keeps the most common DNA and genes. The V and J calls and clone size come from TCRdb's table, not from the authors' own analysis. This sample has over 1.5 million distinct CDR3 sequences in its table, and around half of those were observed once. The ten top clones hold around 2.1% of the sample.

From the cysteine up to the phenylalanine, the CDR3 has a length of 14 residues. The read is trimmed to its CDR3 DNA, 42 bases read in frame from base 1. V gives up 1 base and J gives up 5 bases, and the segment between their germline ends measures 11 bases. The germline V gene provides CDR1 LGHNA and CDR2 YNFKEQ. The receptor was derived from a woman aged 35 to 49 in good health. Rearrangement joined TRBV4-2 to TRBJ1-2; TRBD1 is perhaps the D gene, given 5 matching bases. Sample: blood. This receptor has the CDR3 CASSQGVGVYGYTF. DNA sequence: TGTGCCAGCAGCCAAGGGGTAGGGGTTTATGGCTACACCTTC.